These 6 T cell receptor beta chains were sequenced from one sample in a study of CD8 T cell repertoires and HIV-1 epitope variants. Sequenced by immunoSEQ multiplex PCR; TCRdb stores in-frame clones only, minus some. The sample contains about 5,200 clones, more than 60% of which appear only once. Their target antigens are unknown. The sequenced material came from cultured CD8+ T cells derived from PBMCs. The receptors originated from a male donor with HIV.

This chain uses TRBV7-2 with TRBJ2-2; D is perhaps TRBD1 (5 bases). CDR3 size: 15 residues. Looked up from germline, CDR1 is SGHTA and CDR2 is FQGNSA. V was pared by 0 bases and J by 4 bases, with 9 bases between. The CDR3 is CASSLADSSTGELFF. The DNA of the CDR3 is TGTGCCAGCAGCTTAGCAGACAGCAGCACCGGGGAGCTGTTTTTT.

The chain uses TRBV7-3 and TRBJ2-2; possible D gene TRBD1, 6 bases. V was shortened by 5 bases and J by 6 bases, with 10 bases between the two germline ends. Germline V gives CDR1 SGHTA, CDR2 FQGTGA. The CDR3 consists of 13 residues. CDR3 region: CASSRTGSGELFF. The CDR3, as DNA: TGTGCCAGCAGCCGAACAGGGTCCGGGGAGCTGTTTTTT.

This sequence joins TRBV28 and TRBJ2-6, with 11 bases aligning to TRBD1. Germline V gene sequence: CDR1 MDHEN, CDR2 SYDVKM. The V segment lost 8 bases and the J segment 3 bases; nucleotides outside the gene matches: 6. The CDR3 runs to 16 residues. The CDR3 here is CASRGTGGFGANVLTF. Written as DNA, the CDR3 is TGTGCCAGCCGCGGGACAGGGGGGTTTGGGGCCAACGTCCTGACTTTC.

This rearrangement joins TRBV14 to TRBJ2-6, with D perhaps matching TRBD1 (5 bases). V shed 0 bases and J shed 2 bases, with 14 bases lying between them. The CDR3 covers 18 residues. Germline V gene lookup returns CDR1 SGHDN and CDR2 FVKESK. The CDR3 here is CASSQEGFRGAGANVLTF. The CDR3 region has the DNA TGTGCCAGCAGCCAAGAAGGGTTTAGGGGCGCTGGGGCCAACGTCCTGACTTTC.

The chain combines TRBV9 with TRBJ2-7; TRBD2 matches 7 bases. This CDR3 contains 12 residues. Germline trimming cut 3 bases from V and 4 bases from J; bases unmatched to any gene: 1. CDR1 is SGDLS, CDR2 YYNGEE, per germline. The CDR3 bases are TGTGCCAGCAGCGGGGAGGGTTACGAGCAGTACTTC. It is translated as CASSGEGYEQYF.

CDR3 bases: TGTGCCATCAGTGAGTCGGGTACCTCCTCGACCGACAATGAGCAGTTCTTC. Protein product: CAISESGTSSTDNEQFF. V gene TRBV10-3 combines with J gene TRBJ2-1; D ambiguous. Looked up from germline, CDR1 is ENHRY and CDR2 is SYGVKD. The CDR3 is 17 residues long. The V and J ends lost 0 bases and 5 bases respectively, with 17 bases between them.